The 20 T cell receptor beta chains presented below share a single source sample, sequenced in a study of T cell responses to AZD1222 COVID-19 vaccine. Repertoires were generated with immunoSEQ multiplex PCR, while TCRdb's copy carries only in-frame clones and drops some. The sample includes 140,000 to 150,000 clones, 70% to 90% of them seen just once. The sample in question was peripheral blood, obtained 28 days after the second AZD1222 dose. The receptor set was obtained from an adult who received the AZD1222 COVID-19 vaccine.

This clone was seen a handful of times. In nucleotides, the CDR3 is TGCGCCAGCACCAGGGATCGCAGGGACCCAGATACGCAGTATTTT. This codes for CASTRDRRDPDTQYF. The V call is TRBV10-2, the J call TRBJ2-3; D may match TRBD1 or TRBD2 (5 bases each). The V gene's germline CDR1 is WSHSY and CDR2 SAAADI. The CDR3 is made up of 15 amino acids. V dropped 7 bases and J dropped 4 bases, with 18 bases sitting between them.

There are a few counts of this clone. The J gene is TRBJ2-3, the V gene TRBV29-1, with D possibly TRBD2 on 6 matching bases. Germline V gene sequence: CDR1 SQVTM, CDR2 ANQGSEA. Trimming left V 0 bases short and J 0 bases short, with 13 bases between. This CDR3 contains 16 residues. CDR3 loop: CSVEDHGGTSTDTQYF. DNA of the CDR3: TGCAGCGTTGAAGATCATGGTGGGACTAGCACAGATACGCAGTATTTT.

This chain joins TRBV2 and TRBJ1-1; D unresolved. Trimming took 8 bases from V and 1 from J, leaving 5 bases between them. The CDR3 totals 11 residues. Germline loops: CDR1 SNHLY, CDR2 FYNNEI. CDR3 loop: CASEGNTEAFF. For the CDR3, the DNA is TGTGCCAGCGAGGGGAACACTGAAGCTTTCTTT.

The chain carries TRBV4-2 and TRBJ1-2; no reliable D call. Per the germline V gene, CDR1 is LGHNA and CDR2 is YNFKEQ. V dropped 1 base and J dropped 3 bases, with 6 bases sitting between them. This CDR3 region has 13 residues. The CDR3 bases are TGTGCCAGCAGCCAAGGCGGGGACTATGGCTACACCTTC. It codes for CASSQGGDYGYTF.

The chain employs TRBV27 and TRBJ2-1; D unclear. Trimming shortened V by 3 bases and J by 6 bases, and 6 bases separated the two germline ends. This CDR3 comprises 12 residues. Germline-derived CDR1 and CDR2 are MNHEY and SMNVEV (reference sequence). The CDR3 nucleotides are TGTGCCAGCAGTTTTTCCCCCAATGAGCAGTTCTTC. Protein sequence: CASSFSPNEQFF.

The chain recombines TRBV3-1 (or the pseudogene TRBV3-2) with TRBJ2-7; no definite D call. With 1 base removed from V and 6 bases from J, the gap between germline ends came to 25 bases. The CDR3 totals 18 residues. Germline CDR1 LGHDT, CDR2 YNNKEL (reference sequence). CDR3 nucleotide sequence: TGTGCCAGCAGCCAAGGAAGTATAAGGACCCGAACCATGGGCGAGCAGTACTTC. It translates to CASSQGSIRTRTMGEQYF.

This chain joins TRBV9 and TRBJ1-5; no clear D. The V end was cut by 3 bases, the J end by 8 bases, with 15 bases between. CDR3 size: 14 residues. Germline CDR1 reads SGDLS; CDR2 reads YYNGEE. The DNA for the CDR3 is TGTGCCAGCAGCGCCCCGGGGAGTTTGAAGCCCCAGCATTTT. This translates into CASSAPGSLKPQHF.

The J gene is TRBJ2-7, the V gene TRBV6-5, with D possibly called TRBD1 or TRBD2 (5 bases each). The length of the CDR3 is 11 residues. Germline CDR1 is MNHEY and CDR2 is SVGAGI. Trimming left V 7 bases short and J 7 bases short, with 11 bases between. CDR3 nucleotides: TGTGCCAGCACCAACGGGGCGGAGCAGTACTTC. It yields the protein CASTNGAEQYF.

The J gene is TRBJ2-5, the V gene TRBV11-2; D might be TRBD1 (6 bases). The CDR3 contains 13 residues. Germline lookup yields CDR1 SGHAT and CDR2 FQNNGV. V was shortened by 6 bases and J by 2 bases, with 10 bases between the two germline ends. CDR3 protein: CASSYTGQETQYF. DNA for the CDR3: TGTGCCAGCAGTTATACAGGGCAAGAGACCCAGTACTTC.

This chain joins TRBV28 and TRBJ1-4; perhaps TRBD1 as D (5 bases). Germline V gene data show CDR1 as MDHEN and CDR2 as SYDVKM. V was pared by 5 bases and J by 4 bases, with 17 bases between. CDR3 length: 16 residues. CDR3 in amino acids: CASSPPAGAINEKLFF. As DNA, the CDR3 is TGTGCCAGCAGTCCCCCAGCCGGGGCTATTAATGAAAAACTGTTTTTT. Full variable domain (outside the CDR3, taken from reference TRBV28 and TRBJ1-4): DVKVTQSSRYLVKRTGEKVFLECVQDMDHENMFWYRQDPGLGLRLIYFSYDVKMKEKGDIPEGYSVSREKKERFSLILESASTNQTSMYLCASSPPAGAINEKLFFGSGTQLSVL.

This chain uses TRBV10-2 with TRBJ1-4; weak D call: TRBD1 (6 bases). Between the trimmed V and J ends, which lost 7 bases and 4 bases, there was a span of 10 bases. Germline V lookup: CDR1 WSHSY, CDR2 SAAADI. The CDR3 consists of 13 residues. In nucleotides, the CDR3 is TGCGCCAGCACAGTAGGGGGTAATGAAAAACTGTTTTTT. Its translation is CASTVGGNEKLFF.

The J gene is TRBJ2-7, the V gene TRBV10-3; TRBD1 aligns across 7 bases. This CDR3 spans 14 amino acids. CDR1 ENHRY and CDR2 SYGVKD come from the germline V gene. The junction had 4 bases not matched to a gene; V was cut back by 2 bases and J by 3 bases. The CDR3 is CAISEGTVYYEQYF. The CDR3 DNA is TGTGCCATCAGTGAGGGGACAGTCTACTACGAGCAGTACTTC.

The chain joins TRBV30 to TRBJ2-7, with 13 bases that match TRBD2. Germline CDR1 reads GTSNPN; CDR2 reads SVGIG (reference sequence). With 2 bases clipped from V and 1 base from J, the junction kept 11 bases outside the gene matches. The CDR3 sequence is 18 residues long. As DNA, the CDR3 is TGTGCCTGGAGTTATCGACTAGCGGGAGGTCCCGGGTCCTACGAGCAGTACTTC. Translated: CAWSYRLAGGPGSYEQYF.

The chain combines TRBV15 with TRBJ2-5; perhaps D is TRBD1 or TRBD2 (7 bases each). Germline lookup yields CDR1 LNHNV and CDR2 YYDKDF (reference sequence). The CDR3 is 15 amino acids. The ends were cut back, 6 bases at V and 5 bases at J, with 19 bases in the middle. The CDR3 sequence is CATRGRRGRGETQYF. The CDR3 bases are TGTGCCACCAGAGGCCGAAGGGGGCGGGGGGAGACCCAGTACTTC.

J is TRBJ2-6 and V is TRBV5-1; the D gene is possibly TRBD2 (6 bases). This CDR3 has 21 residues. The germline gives CDR1 SGHRS, CDR2 YFSETQ. Trimming took off 0 bases at V and 0 bases at J, with 22 bases between the two ends. The CDR3 nucleotides read TGCGCCAGCAGCTTGGCCCTCCGACTAGTGCCTACCGACTCTGGGGCCAACGTCCTGACTTTC. Its protein is CASSLALRLVPTDSGANVLTF.

V usage is TRBV2 and J usage is TRBJ1-2; 10 positions agree with TRBD1. After removal of 3 bases from V and 5 bases from J, the junction contained 3 bases not matched to a gene. The CDR3 consists of 14 residues. The V gene's germline CDR1 is SNHLY and CDR2 FYNNEI. The CDR3 protein is CASSEGQGRYGYTF. The CDR3 DNA follows: TGTGCCAGCAGTGAGGGACAGGGGAGGTATGGCTACACCTTC.

This chain connects TRBV7-9 to TRBJ2-2, with D maybe TRBD2 (6 bases). This CDR3 is 14 amino acids long. V was clipped by 2 bases and J by 6 bases, with 10 bases between them. The germline CDR1 and CDR2 sequences are SEHNR and FQNEAQ (reference sequence). The CDR3 DNA sequence: TGTGCCAGCAGCTTATGGGAGGTTGCCGGGGAGCTGTTTTTT. It translates to CASSLWEVAGELFF.

The CDR3 bases are TGTGCCAGCAGTTTATCGACAGGGGGCTCCTATGGCTACACCTTC. It translates to CASSLSTGGSYGYTF. The chain joins TRBV27 to TRBJ1-2; 10 bases map to TRBD1. Germline V gives CDR1 MNHEY, CDR2 SMNVEV (reference sequence). The CDR3 has 15 residues. Trimming removed 0 bases from V and 4 bases from J; junction bases left unmatched: 2.

This chain links TRBV19 with TRBJ1-6; D remains unclear. V lost 6 bases and J lost 10, with 28 bases in between. The CDR3 consists of 18 residues. Germline V gene data show CDR1 as LNHDA and CDR2 as SQIVND (reference sequence). The chain's CDR3 is CASSSEGMGIWSGSPLHF. The CDR3 bases are TGTGCCAGTAGCTCTGAGGGCATGGGTATATGGTCCGGCTCACCCCTCCACTTT. The full variable domain, in which reference TRBV19 and TRBJ1-6 provide the parts outside the CDR3, is DGGITQSPKYLFRKEGQNVTLSCEQNLNHDAMYWYRQDPGQGLRLIYYSQIVNDFQKGDIAEGYSVSREKKESFPLTVTSAQKNPTAFYLCASSSEGMGIWSGSPLHFGNGTRLTVT.

This chain connects TRBV25-1 to TRBJ2-3; D not resolved. Germline V gene data show CDR1 as MGHDK and CDR2 as SYGVNS. The CDR3 is 13 residues long. The V end lost 3 bases, the J end lost 5 bases, and 9 bases lay between the germline ends. The CDR3 sequence is CASSEGAQDTQYF. DNA for the CDR3: TGTGCCAGCAGTGAGGGTGCCCAAGATACGCAGTATTTT.